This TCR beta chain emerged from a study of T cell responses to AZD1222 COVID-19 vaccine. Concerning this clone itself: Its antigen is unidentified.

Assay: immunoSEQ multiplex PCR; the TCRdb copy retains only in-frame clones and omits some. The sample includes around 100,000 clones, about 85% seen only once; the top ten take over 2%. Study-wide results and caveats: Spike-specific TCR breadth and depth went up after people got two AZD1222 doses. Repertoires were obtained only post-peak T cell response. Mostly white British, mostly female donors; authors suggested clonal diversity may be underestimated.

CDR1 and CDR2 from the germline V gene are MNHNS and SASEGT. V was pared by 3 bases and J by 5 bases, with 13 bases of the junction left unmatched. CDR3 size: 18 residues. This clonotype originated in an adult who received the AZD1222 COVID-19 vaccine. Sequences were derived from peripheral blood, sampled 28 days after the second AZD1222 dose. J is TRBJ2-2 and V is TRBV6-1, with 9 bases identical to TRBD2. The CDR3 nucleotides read TGTGCCAGCAGTGATCTAGCCATAGCGGGAGTGAGGACCGGGGAGCTGTTTTTT. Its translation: CASSDLAIAGVRTGELFF.